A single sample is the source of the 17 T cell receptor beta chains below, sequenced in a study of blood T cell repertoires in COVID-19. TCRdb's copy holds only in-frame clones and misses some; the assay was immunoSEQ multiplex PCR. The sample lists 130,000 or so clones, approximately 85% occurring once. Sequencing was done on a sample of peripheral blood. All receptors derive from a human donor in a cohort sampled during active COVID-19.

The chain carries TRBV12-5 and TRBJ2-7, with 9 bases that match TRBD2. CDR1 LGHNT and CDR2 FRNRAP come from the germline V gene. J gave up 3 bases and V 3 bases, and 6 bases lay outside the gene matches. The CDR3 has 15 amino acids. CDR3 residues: CASGFGGRAGYEQYV. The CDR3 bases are TGTGCTAGTGGTTTTGGCGGGAGGGCCGGCTACGAGCAGTACGTC.

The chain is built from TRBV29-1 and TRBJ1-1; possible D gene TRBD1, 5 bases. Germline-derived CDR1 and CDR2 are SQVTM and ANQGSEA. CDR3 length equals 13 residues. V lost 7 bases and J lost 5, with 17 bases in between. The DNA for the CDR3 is TGCAGCGGGAGTCGTGGGGGACTGACTGAAGCTTTCTTT. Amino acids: CSGSRGGLTEAFF.

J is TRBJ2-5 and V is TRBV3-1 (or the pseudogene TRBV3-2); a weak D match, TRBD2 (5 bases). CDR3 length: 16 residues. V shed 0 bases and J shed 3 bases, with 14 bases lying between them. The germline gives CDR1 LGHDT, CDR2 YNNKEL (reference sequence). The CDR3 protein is CASSQDDGLYEETQYF. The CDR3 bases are TGTGCCAGCAGCCAAGATGATGGACTCTACGAAGAGACCCAGTACTTC.

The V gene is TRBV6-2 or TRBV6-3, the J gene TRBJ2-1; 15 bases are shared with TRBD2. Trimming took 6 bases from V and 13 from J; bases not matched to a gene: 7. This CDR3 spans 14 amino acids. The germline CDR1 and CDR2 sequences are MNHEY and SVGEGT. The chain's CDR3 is CASSLGLAGGNQFF. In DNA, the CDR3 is TGTGCCAGCAGCTTGGGACTAGCGGGGGGCAACCAGTTCTTC.

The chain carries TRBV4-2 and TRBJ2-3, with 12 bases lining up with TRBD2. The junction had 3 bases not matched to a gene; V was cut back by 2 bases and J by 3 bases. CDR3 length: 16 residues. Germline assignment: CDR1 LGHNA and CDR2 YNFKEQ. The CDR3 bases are TGTGCCAGCAGCCAACCTAGCGGGGGGGGAACAGATACGCAGTATTTT. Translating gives CASSQPSGGGTDTQYF.

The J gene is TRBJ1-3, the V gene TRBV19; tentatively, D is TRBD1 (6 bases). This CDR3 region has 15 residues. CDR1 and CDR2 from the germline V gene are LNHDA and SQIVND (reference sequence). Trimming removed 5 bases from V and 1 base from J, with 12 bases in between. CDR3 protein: CASSFLQGSGNTIYF. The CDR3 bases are TGTGCCAGTAGTTTCCTACAGGGATCTGGAAACACCATATATTTT.

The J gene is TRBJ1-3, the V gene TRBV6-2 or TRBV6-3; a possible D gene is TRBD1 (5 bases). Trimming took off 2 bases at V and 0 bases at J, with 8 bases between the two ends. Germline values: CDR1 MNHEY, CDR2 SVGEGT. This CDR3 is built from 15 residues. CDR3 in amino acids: CASSYGAASGNTIYF. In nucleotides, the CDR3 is TGTGCCAGCAGTTACGGGGCAGCCTCTGGAAACACCATATATTTT.

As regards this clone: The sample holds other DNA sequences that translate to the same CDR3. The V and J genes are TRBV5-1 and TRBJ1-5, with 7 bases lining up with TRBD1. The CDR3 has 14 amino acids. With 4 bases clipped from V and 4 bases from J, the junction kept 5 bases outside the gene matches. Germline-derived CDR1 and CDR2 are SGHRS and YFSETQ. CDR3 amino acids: CASSLTGPNQPQHF. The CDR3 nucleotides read TGCGCCAGCAGCCTGACAGGGCCAAATCAGCCCCAGCATTTT.

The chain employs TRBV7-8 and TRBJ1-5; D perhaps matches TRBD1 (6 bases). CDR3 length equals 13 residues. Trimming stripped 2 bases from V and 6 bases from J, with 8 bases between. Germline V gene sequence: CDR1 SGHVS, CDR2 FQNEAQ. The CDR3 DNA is TGTGCCAGCAGCTTACAGGGGAGTCAGCCCCAGCATTTT. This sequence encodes CASSLQGSQPQHF.

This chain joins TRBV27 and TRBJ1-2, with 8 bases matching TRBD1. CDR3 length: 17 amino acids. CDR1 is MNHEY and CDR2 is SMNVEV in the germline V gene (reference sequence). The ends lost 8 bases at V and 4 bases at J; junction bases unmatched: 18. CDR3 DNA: TGTGCCAGCCATGCCCATGCACAGGGGGTCGGAGGCTATGGCTACACCTTC. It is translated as CASHAHAQGVGGYGYTF.

The CDR3 DNA is TGTGCCAGTAGTATCGCGGGGGAGCAGTACTTC. It yields the protein CASSIAGEQYF. The chain recombines TRBV19 with TRBJ2-7; D possibly corresponds to TRBD2 (6 bases). Trimming stripped 3 bases from V and 7 bases from J, with 7 bases between. This CDR3 is 11 amino acids long. Germline lookup yields CDR1 LNHDA and CDR2 SQIVND (reference sequence). Variable domain in full (rest from reference TRBV19 and TRBJ2-7): DGGITQSPKYLFRKEGQNVTLSCEQNLNHDAMYWYRQDPGQGLRLIYYSQIVNDFQKGDIAEGYSVSREKKESFPLTVTSAQKNPTAFYLCASSIAGEQYFGPGTRLTVT.

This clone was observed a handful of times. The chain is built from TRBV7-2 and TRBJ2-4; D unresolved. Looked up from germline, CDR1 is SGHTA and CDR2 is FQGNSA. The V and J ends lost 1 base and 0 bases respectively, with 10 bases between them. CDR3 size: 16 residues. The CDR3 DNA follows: TGTGCCAGCAGCTTAGGGTCAGACTTAGCCAAAAACATTCAGTACTTC. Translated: CASSLGSDLAKNIQYF.

The DNA of the CDR3 is TGCGCCAGCACCACGAGGGGGACAGGGTATAACAATCAGCCCCAGCATTTT. It specifies CASTTRGTGYNNQPQHF. This chain links TRBV5-1 with TRBJ1-5, with 9 bases identical to TRBD1. V lost 6 bases and J lost 3; bases outside the gene matches: 13. The CDR3 is 17 amino acids. Germline-derived CDR1 and CDR2 are SGHRS and YFSETQ.

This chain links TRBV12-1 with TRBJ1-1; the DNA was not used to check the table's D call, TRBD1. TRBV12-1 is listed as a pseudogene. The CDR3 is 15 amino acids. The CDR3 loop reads CASTADRGLNTEAFF. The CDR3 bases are TGTGCCAGCACCGCGGACAGGGGACTGAACACTGAAGCTTTCTTT.

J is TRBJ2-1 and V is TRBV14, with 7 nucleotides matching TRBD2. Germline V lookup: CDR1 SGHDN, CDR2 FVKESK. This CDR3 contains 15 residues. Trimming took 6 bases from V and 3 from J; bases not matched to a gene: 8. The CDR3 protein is CASSSDWGGYNEQFF. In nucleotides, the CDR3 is TGTGCCAGCAGTTCAGACTGGGGGGGCTACAATGAGCAGTTCTTC.

The CDR3 coding sequence is TGTGCCAGCAGTAAGAATGGACTAGTAACCGGGGAGCTGTTTTTT. This translates into CASSKNGLVTGELFF. The chain recombines TRBV6-2 or TRBV6-3 with TRBJ2-2, with TRBD2 matching over 7 bases. V gave up 5 bases and J gave up 5 bases; unmatched junction bases: 8. The CDR3 extends over 15 amino acids. Germline V CDR1 and CDR2: MNHEY, SVGEGT.

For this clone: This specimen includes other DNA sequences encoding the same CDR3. The DNA for the CDR3 is TGCGCCAGCAGCCAAGGACAGGGAACCACTGAAGCTTTCTTT. Amino acids: CASSQGQGTTEAFF. The V call is TRBV4-3, the J call TRBJ1-1; 7 bases line up with TRBD1. With V trimmed by 1 base and J by 4 bases, 3 bases remained unmatched. The CDR3 extends over 14 amino acids. Germline V gene sequence: CDR1 LGHNA, CDR2 YSLEER.